This entry describes one T cell receptor beta chain. Its antigen remains unknown. This entry is derived from a study of cytomegalovirus exposure and HLA in healthy donors. General study points: Presence/absence analyses assumed roughly uniform sequencing depth across donors. Donors belonging to an Asian-associated ancestry cluster reportedly showed fewer N-insertions in productive TCRs than the roughly 670-donor mean, according to what a later analysis found. Association of around 17,000 TCR beta sequences with HLA alleles was found at 0.05 false discovery rate in a later analysis.

The PCR was carried out with 60 Vbeta primers and 13 Jbeta primers. Profiled with immunoSEQ multiplex PCR; TCRdb holds only in-frame clones, not every one. The profile shows under 200,000 clones, roughly two thirds of them singletons. Each donor was healthy, and each was a bone marrow donor. Germline CDR1 is SQVTM and CDR2 is ANQGSEA. The CDR3 is 18 residues long. The ends lost 4 bases at V and 0 bases at J; junction bases unmatched: 8. The specimen was PBMCs. The sequence was obtained from a young woman in good health and CMV-seropositive. The chain carries TRBV29-1 and TRBJ2-1; 14 bases map to TRBD2. The CDR3 region has the DNA TGCAGCGTTGCCAAACTCGGGACTAGCGGGAGCTCCTACAATGAGCAGTTCTTC. It is translated as CSVAKLGTSGSSYNEQFF.